The 11 T cell receptor beta chains listed next were all sequenced from one sample in a study of early T cells in non-severe SARS-CoV-2 infection. MiXCR, applied by TCRdb to the 5' RACE reads, yields one record per CDR3 protein. The sample has tens of thousands of distinct CDR3 sequences, around 5.6% seen once; the top ten hold more than 6.5%. Sample: whole blood. The source is an adult who was a healthcare worker with PCR-confirmed SARS-CoV-2 infection or an uninfected control (not recorded which).

This clonotype came up many times. The genes are TRBV9 and TRBJ2-1, with D maybe TRBD2 (5 bases). Germline-derived CDR1 and CDR2 are SGDLS and YYNGEE. The CDR3 sequence is 14 residues long. Trimming removed 0 bases from V and 9 bases from J, with 13 bases in between. CDR3: CASSVAEGRGEQFF. The CDR3 coding sequence is TGTGCCAGCAGCGTAGCTGAGGGCCGGGGTGAGCAGTTCTTC.

There are many counts of this clonotype. V is TRBV2 and J is TRBJ2-7; D gene ambiguous. The CDR3 covers 13 residues. Per germline, CDR1 SNHLY and CDR2 FYNNEI. Deletions cut 7 bases from V and 1 base from J, with 11 bases between. The CDR3 here is CASNPPFSYEQYF. For the CDR3, the DNA is TGTGCCAGCAATCCTCCCTTTTCCTACGAGCAGTACTTC.

This clonotype has a count of ten or more. This CDR3 reads CASSKDGMNTEAFF. CDR3 coding DNA: TGTGCCAGCAGCAAAGATGGCATGAACACTGAAGCTTTCTTT. V and J are TRBV21-1 and TRBJ1-1. TRBV21-1 is shown as a pseudogene. CDR3 length: 14 amino acids.

This clonotype occurred a few times. V is TRBV7-9 and J is TRBJ1-6; maybe TRBD1 (6 bases). The CDR3 covers 13 residues. V was trimmed by 2 bases and J by 12 bases, leaving 11 bases between them. CDR1 and CDR2 from the germline V gene are SEHNR and FQNEAQ (reference sequence). The CDR3 reads CASSLTQGGPLHF. The CDR3 coding sequence is TGTGCCAGCAGCTTAACACAGGGAGGACCCCTCCACTTT.

Comment on this clonotype: This may stem from a read error, because a much larger clone lies one nucleotide away. Because the CDR3 is missing its conserved closing phenylalanine or tryptophan, this is likely a read error. The chain combines TRBV20-1 with TRBJ2-2; weak D call: TRBD1 (5 bases). V was shortened by 2 bases and J by 5 bases, with 12 bases between the two germline ends. The CDR3 runs 14 residues. Germline V gene lookup returns CDR1 DFQATT and CDR2 SNEGSKA (reference sequence). The CDR3 DNA reads TGCAGTGCTAGAAGACAGATTTTAACCGGGGAGCTGTTTTCT. Protein product: CSARRQILTGELFS.

In this sample, this clonotype turned up many times. The chain is built from TRBV15 and TRBJ2-3; D remains ambiguous. The germline V gene has CDR1 LNHNV and CDR2 YYDKDF (reference sequence). The CDR3 extends over 17 amino acids. Trimming removed 0 bases at V and 2 bases at J, with 15 bases between. The CDR3 sequence: CATSRDSRTPFTDTQYF. In DNA form, the CDR3 reads TGTGCCACCAGCAGAGATTCCAGGACCCCATTCACAGATACGCAGTATTTT.

The CDR3 loop is CASSSGQERATNEKLFF. In DNA form, the CDR3 reads TGTGCCAGCAGTTCTGGACAGGAACGCGCAACTAATGAAAAACTGTTTTTT. The rearrangement links TRBV5-4 to TRBJ1-4; 7 positions match TRBD1. V shed 5 bases and J 0 bases; nucleotides not matched to a gene: 10. Germline V CDR1 and CDR2: SGHNT, YYREEE (reference sequence). The CDR3 runs to 17 residues.

This clonotype was found many times. This rearrangement joins TRBV30 to TRBJ1-6; D is ambiguous. Germline lookup yields CDR1 GTSNPN and CDR2 SVGIG (reference sequence). The V end was cut by 0 bases, the J end by 7 bases, with 10 bases between. The CDR3 has 14 amino acids. The CDR3 nucleotides are TGTGCCTGGAGTGTGGGCCGCAGAAATTCACCCCTCCACTTT. It specifies CAWSVGRRNSPLHF.

This clonotype was observed many times. The chain recombines TRBV30 with TRBJ1-1; D unclear. The germline CDR1 and CDR2 sequences are GTSNPN and SVGIG (reference sequence). V gave up 4 bases and J gave up 3 bases, with 12 bases separating them. The CDR3 extends over 13 amino acids. The CDR3 spells CAWIPQQHTEAFF. Written as DNA, the CDR3 is TGTGCCTGGATCCCCCAACAACACACTGAAGCTTTCTTT. The complete variable domain, with remaining parts taken from reference TRBV30 and TRBJ1-1, reads SQTIHQWPATLVQPVGSPLSLECTVEGTSNPNLYWYRQAAGRGLQLLFYSVGIGQISSEVPQNLSASRPQDRQFILSSKKLLLSDSGFYLCAWIPQQHTEAFFGQGTRLTVV.

The chain couples TRBV7-9 to TRBJ2-2, with 7 bases that match TRBD2. Per the germline V gene, CDR1 is SEHNR and CDR2 is FQNEAQ (reference sequence). CDR3 length equals 16 residues. Trimming at V came to 5 bases and at J to 1 base, leaving 7 bases not matched to a gene. CDR3 DNA: TGTGCCAGCAGCCCCTGGGCGGGGGAGAACACCGGGGAGCTGTTTTTT. This codes for CASSPWAGENTGELFF.

This clonotype was observed a handful of times. The CDR3 region is CASSQEGRNTDTQYF. The CDR3 coding sequence is TGCGCCAGCAGCCAAGAGGGACGGAACACAGATACGCAGTATTTT. The chain has TRBV4-1 and TRBJ2-3, with D perhaps given as TRBD1 or TRBD2 (5 bases each). Trimming took off 0 bases at V and 2 bases at J, with 9 bases between the two ends. Germline CDR1 and CDR2: MGHRA and YSYEKL. The CDR3 runs to 15 residues.